The present T cell receptor (beta chain) was sequenced within a study of Ad26.COV2.S vaccination and SARS-CoV-2 variants (dated by TCRdb to the early 2020s). For context, the study as a whole: Vaccine-arm donors were drawn from COV1001, a multicentre, randomized, double-blind, placebo-controlled phase I-IIa trial of Ad26.COV2.S in healthy adults. Dosing of Ad26.COV2.S was intramuscular, at either 5x10^10 or 1x10^11 viral particles, delivered as one shot or as two shots spaced 56 days apart. TCRbeta repertoire sequencing was used to assess the specificity and breadth of SARS-CoV-2-reactive T cell receptors after Ad26.COV2.S vaccination. A total of 32 samples were included in the TCR-sequenced set, comprising about 20 Ad26.COV2.S vaccine recipients, 5 placebo recipients and 8 SARS-CoV-2 convalescent individuals. Trial participants were randomized into five groups of five: low-dose or high-dose Ad26.COV2.S given once or twice, or placebo on both occasions. Blinding of investigators to trial group allocation was maintained during experiments and outcome assessment. The paper's findings and limits, for the study overall: Ad26.COV2.S recipients had higher spike-specific TCR breadth than placebo recipients (P = 0.0014). After vaccination, spike-specific CD8+ and CD4+ T cell responses were reported to show substantial breadth. Vaccine and placebo recipients had similar non-spike TCR breadth, a finding consistent with the vaccine containing only spike. The authors noted that the TCR breadth and depth analyses may have underestimated total T cell responses. The study was not powered to compare responses between vaccine doses or regimens.

The germline V gene sets CDR1 to MNHEY and CDR2 to SVGAGI. Trimming at the junction amounts to 5 bases on V and 6 bases on J, and the germline ends lie 13 bases apart. Including cysteine and phenylalanine, the CDR3 has 14 amino acids. The read is trimmed to its CDR3 DNA, 42 bases read in frame from base 1. Points on this clone: It lacks a known antigen. Per-base quality was not reported, and no clone a single base away is much larger than it.

In light of the paper, this sample's treatment or condition label describes: some 20 received Ad26.COV2.S at low or high dose, single or two shots; about 5 received placebo; per-sample allocation not given. Repertoires of vaccine and placebo recipients were sequenced from samples collected on day 63 after the first injection. Cohort 1b enrolled 25 or so adults aged 18-55 years at a single site in Boston, USA, between 29 July and 7 August 2020. Ad26.COV2.S consisted of a replication-incompetent adenovirus type 26 vector by which a prefusion-stabilized SARS-CoV-2 spike protein from the original Wuhan strain was expressed. The immunoSEQ Assay was the method used to sequence TCRbeta CDR3 regions. After extraction, genomic DNA underwent amplification by bias-controlled multiplex PCR, followed by high-throughput sequencing. The authors' analysis ran thus. To quantify the absolute abundance of each unique TCRbeta CDR3 region, sequences were collapsed and filtered. T cell fraction was estimated by normalizing TCRbeta template counts to usable DNA, which was measured by amplifying reference genes present in all nucleated cells. Repertoire TCRs were annotated as SARS-CoV-2-specific by exact matching of V gene, CDR3 amino acid sequence and J gene to a known reactive TCR set. The reference SARS-CoV-2 TCR set was derived from MIRA and filtered for enrichment in COVID-19-positive ImmuneCODE repertoires, a step that removed public or cross-reactive TCRs. Based on the MIRA antigens, annotated TCRs were further analysed at the level of specific ORF or position within ORF. Breadth was defined as annotated unique rearrangements over total unique productive rearrangements; depth was the summed frequency of those rearrangements. Group comparisons of TCR breadth used two-sided Wilcoxon rank-sum tests. Entries here come from immuneACCESS through TCRdb and include only in-frame sequences with V and J called. Some clones fail to appear in such tables; in the studies checked, an unresolved V gene covers under half of the shortfall, and the cause of the remainder is unknown. V and J calls plus clone size are reproduced from that table; the DNA served to infer D and trimming. In this sample the table shows some 340,000 clones, about 85% of which occur a single time. The ten largest clones capture around 2% of the sample.

The sequences come from peripheral blood, collected in a trial of Ad26.COV2.S vaccine versus placebo. The V and J segments used are TRBV6-5 and TRBJ1-4; the D gene assignment is ambiguous. This receptor was taken from a person between 18 and 65 years old who received the Ad26.COV2.S COVID-19 vaccine or a placebo. The CDR3: CASSPFTEDEKLFF. Here is the DNA: TGTGCCAGCAGTCCCTTCACAGAGGATGAAAAACTGTTTTTT.